These 23 T cell receptor beta chains came from one sample sequenced in a study of STAT5B mutations in CD4+ large granular lymphocyte leukemia. The assay was immunoSEQ multiplex PCR, and TCRdb's table has in-frame clones only and misses some. The sample contains tens of thousands of clones, nearly 90% of which appear only once. Sequences were obtained from CD4+ T cells from blood buffy coats. The receptors were sampled from a human donor in good health.

This clone was picked up a small number of times. V usage is TRBV4-1 and J usage is TRBJ2-5; no clear D. Per germline, CDR1 MGHRA and CDR2 YSYEKL. Trimming pared 2 bases from V and 4 bases from J, leaving 17 bases between. This CDR3 comprises 16 residues. The CDR3 reads CASSQTPSGSGETQYF. CDR3 DNA sequence: TGCGCCAGCAGCCAAACCCCCTCTGGGTCTGGAGAGACCCAGTACTTC.

The chain couples TRBV19 to TRBJ1-5; D is unresolved. The CDR3 runs to 15 residues. Germline V gives CDR1 LNHDA, CDR2 SQIVND (reference sequence). V lost 3 bases and J lost 3, with 12 bases in between. CDR3 in amino acids: CASSIRIGYNQPQHF. The DNA of the CDR3 is TGTGCCAGTAGTATCCGTATCGGGTACAATCAGCCCCAGCATTTT.

V usage is TRBV25-1 and J usage is TRBJ2-1; D is possibly TRBD2 (6 bases). V gave up 6 bases and J gave up 5 bases, with 17 bases separating them. The CDR3 runs 15 residues. The germline CDR1 and CDR2 sequences are MGHDK and SYGVNS. The CDR3, as DNA: TGTGCCAGCAGCCACCAGCGGGCTATCCACAATGAGCAGTTCTTC. Encoded protein: CASSHQRAIHNEQFF.

The chain has TRBV2 and TRBJ1-1; no reliable D call. The V and J ends lost 2 bases and 2 bases respectively, with 15 bases between them. Germline V gives CDR1 SNHLY, CDR2 FYNNEI. The CDR3 is made up of 16 amino acids. The CDR3 nucleotides are TGTGCCAGCAGTGAACGGTGGCTAGGGTCCAACACTGAAGCTTTCTTT. Translating gives CASSERWLGSNTEAFF. Based on the CDR3 plus reference TRBV2 and TRBJ1-1, the full variable domain is EPEVTQTPSHQVTQMGQEVILRCVPISNHLYFYWYRQILGQKVEFLVSFYNNEISEKSEIFDDQFSVERPDGSNFTLKIRSTKLEDSAMYFCASSERWLGSNTEAFFGQGTRLTVV.

This clone has just a few counts. This rearrangement joins TRBV10-2 to TRBJ2-7; unclear D gene. V lost 6 bases, J lost 3 bases, and 6 bases lay in between. This CDR3 comprises 11 residues. Per the germline V gene, CDR1 is WSHSY and CDR2 is SAAADI. As DNA, the CDR3 is TGCGCCAGCAGAACTGACTACGAGCAGTACTTC. It specifies CASRTDYEQYF.

CDR3 protein: CASSLSPGNGNTEAFF. The DNA for the CDR3 is TGTGCCAGCAGTTTATCCCCGGGGAATGGGAACACTGAAGCTTTCTTT. This chain connects TRBV28 to TRBJ1-1, with no clear D. Trimming shortened V by 1 base and J by 1 base, and 13 bases separated the two germline ends. The germline V gene has CDR1 MDHEN and CDR2 SYDVKM. This CDR3 is 16 amino acids long. The full variable domain, in which reference TRBV28 and TRBJ1-1 provide the parts outside the CDR3, is DVKVTQSSRYLVKRTGEKVFLECVQDMDHENMFWYRQDPGLGLRLIYFSYDVKMKEKGDIPEGYSVSREKKERFSLILESASTNQTSMYLCASSLSPGNGNTEAFFGQGTRLTVV.

The chain combines TRBV19 with TRBJ1-4; no reliable D call. Between the trimmed V and J ends, which lost 7 bases and 4 bases, there was a span of 10 bases. CDR3 size: 13 residues. Germline CDR1 and CDR2: LNHDA and SQIVND (reference sequence). As DNA, the CDR3 is TGTGCCAGTAATTTGAGGAATAATGAAAAACTGTTTTTT. Amino acid sequence: CASNLRNNEKLFF.

V usage is TRBV5-4 and J usage is TRBJ2-5; 13 bases align to TRBD2. Germline V CDR1 and CDR2: SGHNT, YYREEE (reference sequence). The CDR3 is 16 residues long. The V and J ends lost 4 bases and 5 bases, in that order; junction bases with no gene match: 8. The CDR3 sequence: CASSTRGLAGDETQYF. In DNA form, the CDR3 reads TGTGCCAGCAGCACACGAGGACTAGCGGGAGATGAGACCCAGTACTTC.

CDR3 coding DNA: TGTGCCAGTAGTATCCCCATCAGCGGGAGGCCGGGTGGTGAGCAGTTCTTC. Translating gives CASSIPISGRPGGEQFF. The rearrangement joins TRBV19 to TRBJ2-1, with 9 positions matching TRBD2. V was clipped by 3 bases and J by 9 bases; unmatched bases: 15. This CDR3 is 17 amino acids long. Germline V gene lookup returns CDR1 LNHDA and CDR2 SQIVND (reference sequence).

This clone occurred once. The chain couples TRBV2 to TRBJ2-5; 9 nucleotides align to TRBD1. The germline gives CDR1 SNHLY, CDR2 FYNNEI. With 1 base clipped from V and 4 bases from J, the junction kept 4 bases outside the gene matches. The CDR3 totals 15 residues. The CDR3 region is CASSEEGQGGETQYF. Here the CDR3 DNA reads TGTGCCAGCAGTGAAGAGGGACAGGGTGGAGAGACCCAGTACTTC.

The chain is built from TRBV20-1 and TRBJ1-2; possible D gene TRBD1, 5 bases. CDR1 and CDR2 from the germline V gene are DFQATT and SNEGSKA (reference sequence). Trimming pared 5 bases from V and 7 bases from J, leaving 11 bases between. This CDR3 has 11 amino acids. The CDR3 sequence is CSAGGASGYTF. Written as DNA, the CDR3 is TGCAGTGCTGGTGGGGCGAGTGGCTACACCTTC.

This chain links TRBV4-3 with TRBJ2-1, with D tentatively TRBD1 or TRBD2 (6 bases each). The V gene's germline CDR1 is LGHNA and CDR2 YSLEER. This CDR3 is built from 17 residues. The V and J ends lost 4 bases and 1 base respectively, with 17 bases between them. CDR3 residues: CASSPLVWGASYNEQFF. The CDR3 nucleotides are TGCGCCAGCAGCCCTCTGGTTTGGGGGGCGTCCTACAATGAGCAGTTCTTC.

This chain uses TRBV18 with TRBJ2-1; TRBD2 matches at 11 bases. The V segment lost 3 bases and the J segment 7 bases; nucleotides outside the gene matches: 5. The length of the CDR3 is 15 residues. CDR1 and CDR2 (germline): KGHSH, LQKENI. Here the CDR3 reads CASSPGIAGGNEQFF. The CDR3 DNA reads TGTGCCAGCTCACCCGGGATAGCGGGAGGGAATGAGCAGTTCTTC.

The V and J genes are TRBV7-7 and TRBJ2-5; the match to TRBD2 covers 10 bases. This CDR3 region has 16 residues. V lost 3 bases and J lost 4; bases outside the gene matches: 8. Germline CDR1 SSHAT, CDR2 FNYEAQ (reference sequence). This CDR3 is CASSLRPSGRGETQYF. In DNA, the CDR3 is TGTGCCAGCAGCTTGAGACCGAGCGGGAGGGGAGAGACCCAGTACTTC.

The chain joins TRBV29-1 to TRBJ2-5; possible D gene TRBD2, 6 bases. Germline CDR1 is SQVTM and CDR2 is ANQGSEA. Trimming removed 7 bases from V and 5 bases from J, with 14 bases in between. CDR3 size: 12 residues. The CDR3 nucleotides read TGCAGCGGAAGGCCCGGGAGTGAGACCCAGTACTTC. Translation gives CSGRPGSETQYF.

V gene TRBV7-7 combines with J gene TRBJ2-1; 8 nucleotides match TRBD1. The J segment lost 9 bases and the V segment lost 5 bases, leaving 12 bases of the junction unmatched. Germline V gives CDR1 SSHAT, CDR2 FNYEAQ (reference sequence). The CDR3 extends over 15 amino acids. In DNA form, the CDR3 reads TGTGCCAGCAGCCCGAGACAGGGGACGACAGCTGAGCAGTTCTTC. Translating gives CASSPRQGTTAEQFF.

The rearrangement joins TRBV27 to TRBJ1-2; possible D gene TRBD1, 5 bases. CDR1 and CDR2 (germline): MNHEY, SMNVEV (reference sequence). The CDR3 spans 12 residues. V lost 6 bases and J 3 bases, leaving 8 bases between the germline ends. The CDR3 sequence: CASSIQDYGYTF. The CDR3 DNA reads as TGTGCCAGCAGCATACAGGACTATGGCTACACCTTC.

The chain links TRBV12-5 to TRBJ1-5; D is ambiguous. Germline CDR1 and CDR2: LGHNT and FRNRAP. There are 15 residues in the CDR3. V gave up 0 bases and J gave up 3 bases, with 9 bases separating them. The CDR3 sequence: CASGLVAGPNQPQHF. DNA of the CDR3: TGTGCTAGTGGTTTGGTAGCGGGTCCCAATCAGCCCCAGCATTTT.

The rearrangement uses TRBV4-3 and TRBJ1-2, with 8 bases that match TRBD1. The CDR3 covers 16 residues. Germline CDR1 is LGHNA and CDR2 is YSLEER. J gave up 7 bases and V 1 base, and 11 bases lay outside the gene matches. The CDR3 DNA reads as TGCGCCAGCAGCCAAGGACAGGGGAGAGGGCGCCTTGGCTACACCTTC. It specifies CASSQGQGRGRLGYTF.

This clone has a single count. This chain connects TRBV7-6 to TRBJ2-7, with 10 bases identical to TRBD2. CDR1 SGHVS and CDR2 FNYEAQ come from the germline V gene. Trimming removed 5 bases from V and 4 bases from J; junction bases left unmatched: 17. This CDR3 region has 18 residues. CDR3 nucleotides: TGTGCCAGCAGCAATGGACTAGCGGTCCTTAAAGAAAGATACGAGCAGTACTTC. Its protein product is CASSNGLAVLKERYEQYF.

The gene calls are TRBV9 and TRBJ2-3, with 9 bases matching TRBD2. The trim removed 5 bases at V and 1 base at J, leaving 8 bases unmatched. This CDR3 spans 16 amino acids. Looked up from germline, CDR1 is SGDLS and CDR2 is YYNGEE. In DNA, the CDR3 is TGTGCCAGCAGTGAGACTAGCGGCATAGGCACAGATACGCAGTATTTT. This sequence encodes CASSETSGIGTDTQYF.

The rearrangement uses TRBV4-1 and TRBJ2-5; tentative D call: TRBD2 (7 bases). V shed 4 bases and J shed 4 bases, with 13 bases lying between them. CDR3 length equals 14 residues. CDR1 is MGHRA, CDR2 YSYEKL, per germline. The CDR3 region has the DNA TGCGCCAGCAGCCTAGCCGGGGGGCGAGAGACCCAGTACTTC. It yields the protein CASSLAGGRETQYF.

This clone was counted only a few times. The chain uses TRBV6-6 and TRBJ1-5; D is unclear. The V and J ends lost 5 bases and 3 bases respectively, with 5 bases between them. Germline assignment: CDR1 MNHNY and CDR2 SVGAGI (reference sequence). This CDR3 spans 12 amino acids. This CDR3 reads CASSNHNQPQHF. The DNA for the CDR3 is TGTGCCAGCAGTAACCACAATCAGCCCCAGCATTTT.